The entry below gives a single TCR beta chain sequence along with its context. The antigen it recognizes is unknown. Base quality data are lacking; no much larger clone is found one base away. The CDR3 regions of human TCRbeta chains were analyzed by immunosequencing. As for how the authors treated the data: Repertoire TCRs were checked for matches against a reference library of SARS-CoV-2-specific TCRs that had been generated using the MIRA antigen-specificity platform. Breadth was defined as the fraction of unique TCRs that were SARS-CoV-2-associated. Depth was defined as the fraction of total T cells that were SARS-CoV-2-associated. Using the MIRA data, each spike-specific TCR was mapped to the spike region that the TCR reacts to and placed in a CD4 or CD8 class. Log10-transformed breadth and depth values were compared by one-way ANOVA with Sidak's multiple comparisons tests. In TCRdb, the immuneACCESS table is reduced to in-frame sequences with V and J assigned. These tables do not hold every clone; where another copy was compared, an unresolved V gene accounts for under half, and the others remain unexplained. D and trimming come from the DNA, and the V and J calls and clone size come from that table. This sample is represented by approximately 210,000 clones; roughly 94% of them were singletons. The ten largest clones take up approximately 1.5% of the sample.

This sample's time point label indicates: about 28 days (+/-7) after the second vaccine dose. The treatment or condition label of this sample denotes: meningococcal conjugate vaccine given as trial control. Vaccinee samples were obtained from the UK trials COV001 and COV002, which included a single-blind randomized controlled phase 2/3 trial of AZD1222 (ChAdOx1 nCoV-19) in healthy adults. For TCRbeta chain sequencing, PBMC samples from trial participants were taken at day 0 and at day 28 after the second dose. The sample originates from a study of T cell responses to AZD1222 COVID-19 vaccine (dated by TCRdb to 2020 to 2022). Describing the broader study: TCR sequencing was performed for 233 trial participants, of whom about 200 were given two doses of AZD1222 and around 26 were given two doses of MenACWY control vaccine. Trial participants were enrolled by age into subgroups of 18-55, 56-69 and 70-plus years, and around 150, 29 and 61 TCR-sequenced participants, respectively, were included in these subgroups.

The CDR3 goes from the cysteine to the phenylalanine over 14 residues. Solely the CDR3 DNA is kept, with 42 bases framed from the first base. CDR1 and CDR2, looked up from the germline V gene (reference sequence), are SEHNR and FQNEAQ. V was cut back by 1 base and J by 3 bases, leaving a gap of 7 bases between them. What the research found in general, with its limitations: Because no samples from the day 14 peak response were available, repertoires could be characterized only after the peak T cell response. Most participants were white British and females outnumbered males, and the authors suggested that clonal diversity may have been underestimated. Reportedly, close to half of the unique spike-specific TCRs recognized epitopes lying outside the regions that are mutated in the B.1.351 and B.1.1.7 variants. The whole spike protein was spanned by vaccine-associated CD4 TCRs, and dominant responses were seen in regions 160-218 and 743-854. Conclusions about previously exposed vaccinees are limited, since just 5 to 7 AZD1222 recipients were seropositive for SARS-CoV-2 at baseline. The 56-69-year group was small, and its depth increase did not reach significance, likely because of low power. Spike-specific TCR breadth and depth rose significantly after two AZD1222 doses compared with day 0 and with MenACWY recipients.

The V and J genes are TRBV7-9 and TRBJ1-5; no D gene is confidently identified. Sample: peripheral blood, taken 28 days after the second dose of the MenACWY control vaccine. The receptor comes from an adult who received the MenACWY meningococcal vaccine as a control. The DNA is TGTGCCAGCAGCTTAGGGCACCTCAATCAGCCCCAGCATTTT. Its translation is CASSLGHLNQPQHF.